This is a list of T cell receptor beta chains from one sample in a study of blood T cell repertoires in COVID-19. Using immunoSEQ multiplex PCR, the repertoire was profiled, and TCRdb retains in-frame clones only, with some absent. This sample has roughly 130,000 clones; about 82% occur once, and the top ten carry roughly 17%. The sample consisted of peripheral blood. The receptors originated from a man aged 60-69 years with active or convalescent COVID-19. CDR3s include the opening cysteine and the closing phenylalanine or tryptophan. D genes are given only for firm matches. Part of the rows lack a size; the others show once, few, many or a class for expanded clones.

clone_size	cdr3_length	v_call	d_call	j_call	cdr3_nt	cdr3_aa
-	14	TRBV4-1	TRBD2	TRBJ2-7	TGCGCCAGCAGCCACGCAGCGGGAGAGTACGAGCAGTACTTC	CASSHAAGEYEQYF
-	13	TRBV18	-	TRBJ2-5	TGTGCCAGCTCACGGAGCGACCAAGAGACCCAGTACTTC	CASSRSDQETQYF
-	16	TRBV24-1	TRBD1	TRBJ2-1	TGTGCCACCAGTGACCGCACCGGGACAGGGATGGTGAAGCAGTTCTTC	CATSDRTGTGMVKQFF
-	12	TRBV3-1/TRBV3-2	-	TRBJ2-7	TGTGCCAGCAGCCAAGGTACATCCGAGCAGTACTTC	CASSQGTSEQYF
once	14	TRBV19	-	TRBJ1-2	TGTGCCAGTAGTAGCCGGGACAACCGAGCGGGCTACACCTTC	CASSSRDNRAGYTF
few	13	TRBV11-2	-	TRBJ1-1	TGTGCCAGCAGCTTAGATCTCGGTGCAGAAGCTTTCTTT	CASSLDLGAEAFF
-	17	TRBV6-2/TRBV6-3	TRBD2	TRBJ2-5	TGTGCCAGCAGTTACCCCCGACCTAGCGGGAGATATGAGACCCAGTACTTC	CASSYPRPSGRYETQYF
-	15	TRBV7-3	-	TRBJ2-3	TGTGCCAGCAGCTTAAGCGGGATCCGCACAGATACGCAGTATTTT	CASSLSGIRTDTQYF
-	15	TRBV7-9	TRBD1	TRBJ1-5	TGTGCCAGCAGCCGTGACAGGGGGGGTAATCAGCCCCAGCATTTT	CASSRDRGGNQPQHF
-	16	TRBV7-9	-	TRBJ2-7	TGTGCCAGCAGCCCCGAAGGGGACTCGGACTCCTACGAGCAGTACTTC	CASSPEGDSDSYEQYF
-	13	TRBV30	-	TRBJ2-1	TGTGCCTGGAGTGTACAAGGCGGCAATGAGCAGTTCTTC	CAWSVQGGNEQFF
-	14	TRBV7-3	-	TRBJ2-5	TGTGCCAGCAGCCAGCAGGGGTCGGGTTACACCCAGTACTTC	CASSQQGSGYTQYF
-	12	TRBV19	TRBD2	TRBJ2-1	TGTGCCAGTAGGGGACTAGCCAATGAGCAGTTCTTC	CASRGLANEQFF
-	14	TRBV5-1	-	TRBJ2-1	TGCGCCAGCAGCTTGGGCGGGGCTGACAATGAGCAGTTCTTC	CASSLGGADNEQFF
-	14	TRBV6-5	TRBD1	TRBJ2-1	TGTGCCAGCTCCCGGGACAGGGGTGGCAATGAGCAGTTCTTC	CASSRDRGGNEQFF
few	15	TRBV5-6	-	TRBJ2-6	TGTGCCAGCAGCTTAAGACTTCTCGGGGCCAACGTCCTGACTTTC	CASSLRLLGANVLTF
-	20	TRBV4-1	TRBD2	TRBJ2-1	TGCGCCAGCAGCCAAGTAGATATTTCTGCTAGCGGGAGAATAGGGAATGAGCAGTTCTTC	CASSQVDISASGRIGNEQFF
-	17	TRBV6-2/TRBV6-3	TRBD2	TRBJ2-7	TGTGCCAGCAGTTACTCCGGGGAAGCGGGGGGGACGTACGAGCAGTACTTC	CASSYSGEAGGTYEQYF
once	11	TRBV20-1	-	TRBJ2-7	TGCAGTGCTAAACAGGGTCCCGAGCAGTACTTC	CSAKQGPEQYF
-	14	TRBV20-1	TRBD2	TRBJ2-7	TGCAGTGCTAGTATACTAGCGGGAGGGGGTGAGCAGTACTTC	CSASILAGGGEQYF
-	15	TRBV19	-	TRBJ2-1	TGTGCCAGTACCCTACGGGGCAGGGGGGACAATGAGCAGTTCTTC	CASTLRGRGDNEQFF
-	15	TRBV7-8	TRBD1	TRBJ2-5	TGTGCCAGCAGCTTGGGACAGGGAGCGTTAGAGACCCAGTACTTC	CASSLGQGALETQYF
-	16	TRBV5-4	-	TRBJ2-1	TGTGCCAGCAGCTCGCCGACGGGGGATAAGAAAAATGAGCAGTTCTTC	CASSSPTGDKKNEQFF
once	13	TRBV27	TRBD2	TRBJ2-7	TGTGCCAGCAGTTTGGGACTAACCTACGAGCAGTACTTC	CASSLGLTYEQYF
-	15	TRBV28	TRBD1	TRBJ1-5	TGTGCCAGCAGTTTTCCCGGGACAGGGCCTCTGCCCCAGCATTTT	CASSFPGTGPLPQHF
-	14	TRBV15	-	TRBJ2-7	TGTGCCACCAGCAGAGTGGGAGTAGGGTACGAGCAGTACTTC	CATSRVGVGYEQYF
-	15	TRBV10-3	-	TRBJ2-5	TGTGCCATCAGTGAAGCCCGACAGGTACAAGAGACCCAGTACTTC	CAISEARQVQETQYF
-	14	TRBV27	-	TRBJ1-3	TGTGCCAGCAGTTTACTAGGGGTTGGTAACACCATATATTTT	CASSLLGVGNTIYF
-	13	TRBV19	TRBD1	TRBJ1-1	TGTGCCACCTGGGACAGGGGTAGATCTGAAGCTTTCTTT	CATWDRGRSEAFF
-	15	TRBV30	-	TRBJ1-2	TGTGCCCATGGACGTGGCAGGGTTGTAAAGGTTGGCTACACCTTC	CAHGRGRVVKVGYTF
-	13	TRBV12-3/TRBV12-4	TRBD1	TRBJ2-1	TGTGCCAGCAGGGAACCAGGGGGCGATGAGCAGTTCTTC	CASREPGGDEQFF
-	17	TRBV7-9	TRBD2	TRBJ2-7	TGTGCCAGCAGCTCCGGACTAGCGGGCCCTAACTCCTACGAGCAGTACTTC	CASSSGLAGPNSYEQYF
once	15	TRBV7-9	TRBD1	TRBJ2-2	TGTGCCAGCAGCTCGAAACAGGGGGCGAGCGGGGAGCTGTTTTTT	CASSSKQGASGELFF
-	15	TRBV7-3	TRBD1	TRBJ2-1	TGTGCCAGCAGCCCCCGACAGGGGAGAGACAATGAGCAGTTCTTC	CASSPRQGRDNEQFF
-	17	TRBV27	TRBD2	TRBJ2-1	TGTGCCAGCAGTTCGGGACTCGGGACTAGGGGCCCGGGGGAGCAGTTCTTC	CASSSGLGTRGPGEQFF
-	15	TRBV11-2	TRBD2	TRBJ2-7	TGTGCCAGCAGCTCCCCACTAGCGGGGGTCTACGAGCAGTACTTC	CASSSPLAGVYEQYF
many	15	TRBV7-9	-	TRBJ1-2	TGTGCCAGCAGCTCCCTTCGACAGGCCCTCCATGGCTACACCTTC	CASSSLRQALHGYTF
-	16	TRBV7-9	TRBD2	TRBJ2-7	TGTGCCAGCAGCTTATCGTCTAGCGGGAGGTCCTACGAGCAGTACTTC	CASSLSSSGRSYEQYF
-	14	TRBV5-1	-	TRBJ2-7	TGCGCCAGCAGCTTGGAGGACAGCACCTACGAGCAGTACTTC	CASSLEDSTYEQYF
-	16	TRBV29-1	-	TRBJ2-1	TGCAGCACCCGGGATAGGTTCGGTCCAGCCTACAATGAGCAGTTCTTC	CSTRDRFGPAYNEQFF